This TCR beta chain was obtained from a study of T-cell memory formation after mild COVID-19. Study overall: Clusters of TCRs were largely donor specific. Overall study findings and caveats: Second-wave clones that peaked on day 37 lacked confirmed SARS-CoV-2 specificity. CD4+ contracting clones were found mainly in CM and EM, and CD8+ ones in EMRA. Pre-infection memory harbored some responding clones, suggesting cross-reactive memory joined.

The ends were cut back, 6 bases at V and 6 bases at J, with 6 bases in the middle. CDR3 size: 10 residues. Each CDR3 protein is one row after TCRdb ran MiXCR on the 5' RACE reads. Among around 140,000 distinct CDR3 sequences listed, about 6.1% were seen once. This clonotype was detected ten times or more. What it binds is unknown. The chain joins TRBV12-3 or TRBV12-4 to TRBJ2-7, with D hard to call. This clonotype originated in an adult woman who had mild COVID-19 (a few samples of this study predate the infection). Cell type and time point are not known. Sequencing used PBMCs or a T cell subset sorted from them (not recorded which). The CDR3 DNA follows: TGTGCCAGCAGACGCTGCGAGCAGTACTTC. Encoded protein: CASRRCEQYF.